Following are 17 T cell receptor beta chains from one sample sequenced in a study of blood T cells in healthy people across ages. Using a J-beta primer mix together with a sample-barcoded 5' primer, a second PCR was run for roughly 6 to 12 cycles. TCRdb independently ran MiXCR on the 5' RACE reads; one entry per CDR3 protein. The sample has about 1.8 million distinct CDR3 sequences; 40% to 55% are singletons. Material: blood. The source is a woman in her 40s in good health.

CDR3 sequence reads: CSARQGSEKLFF. CDR3 DNA sequence: TGCAGTGCTAGACAGGGAAGTGAAAAACTGTTTTTT. V usage is TRBV20-1 and J usage is TRBJ1-4, with D possibly being TRBD1 (5 bases). Per the germline V gene, CDR1 is DFQATT and CDR2 is SNEGSKA (reference sequence). V was shortened by 2 bases and J by 7 bases, with 8 bases between the two germline ends. The CDR3 runs to 12 residues.

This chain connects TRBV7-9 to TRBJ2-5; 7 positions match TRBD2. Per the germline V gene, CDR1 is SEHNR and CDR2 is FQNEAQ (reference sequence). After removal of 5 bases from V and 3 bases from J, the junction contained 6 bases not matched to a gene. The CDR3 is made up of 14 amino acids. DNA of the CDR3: TGTGCCAGCAGCGCAACCGGGACTAAAGAGACCCAGTACTTC. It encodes CASSATGTKETQYF.

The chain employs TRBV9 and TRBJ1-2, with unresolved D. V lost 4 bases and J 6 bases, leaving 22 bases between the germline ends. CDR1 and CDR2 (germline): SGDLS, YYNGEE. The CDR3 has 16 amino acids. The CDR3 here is CASSLGLGPTANGYTF. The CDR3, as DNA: TGTGCCAGCAGCCTGGGTCTCGGGCCTACAGCGAATGGCTACACCTTC.

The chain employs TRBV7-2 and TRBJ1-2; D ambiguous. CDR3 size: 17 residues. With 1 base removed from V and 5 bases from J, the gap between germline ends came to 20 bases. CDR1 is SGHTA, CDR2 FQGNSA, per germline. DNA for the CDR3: TGTGCCAGCAGCTTAGGGCGGGGAGGACCCCCTGGGTATGGCTACACCTTC. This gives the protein CASSLGRGGPPGYGYTF.

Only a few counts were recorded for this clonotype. DNA of the CDR3: TGTGCCAGCAGTGGGGTCGGGCCCAAGGAAGGGAATGAGCAGTTCTTC. Its protein product is CASSGVGPKEGNEQFF. The chain combines TRBV28 with TRBJ2-1; no clear D gene. Deletions cut 5 bases from V and 7 bases from J, with 21 bases between. This CDR3 contains 16 residues. Per germline, CDR1 MDHEN and CDR2 SYDVKM.

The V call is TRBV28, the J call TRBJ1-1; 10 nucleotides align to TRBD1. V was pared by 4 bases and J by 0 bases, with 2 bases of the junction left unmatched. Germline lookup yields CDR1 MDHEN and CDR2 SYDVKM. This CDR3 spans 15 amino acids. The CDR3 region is CASSWGTGVNTEAFF. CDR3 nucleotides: TGTGCCAGCAGTTGGGGGACAGGGGTGAACACTGAAGCTTTCTTT.

The CDR3: CATSRDAGHYSTNEKLFF. DNA for the CDR3: TGTGCCACCAGCAGAGATGCTGGGCACTATAGCACTAATGAAAAACTGTTTTTT. V gene TRBV15 combines with J gene TRBJ1-4, with unresolved D. This CDR3 has 18 residues. In germline, CDR1 is LNHNV, CDR2 YYDKDF (reference sequence). Trimming took 0 bases from V and 2 from J, leaving 16 bases between them.

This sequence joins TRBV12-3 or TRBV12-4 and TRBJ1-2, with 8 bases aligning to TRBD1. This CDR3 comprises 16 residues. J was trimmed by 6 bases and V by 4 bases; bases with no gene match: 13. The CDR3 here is CASSSTGTGTRNGYTF. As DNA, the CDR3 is TGTGCCAGCAGTTCGACCGGGACAGGAACTCGCAATGGCTACACCTTC.

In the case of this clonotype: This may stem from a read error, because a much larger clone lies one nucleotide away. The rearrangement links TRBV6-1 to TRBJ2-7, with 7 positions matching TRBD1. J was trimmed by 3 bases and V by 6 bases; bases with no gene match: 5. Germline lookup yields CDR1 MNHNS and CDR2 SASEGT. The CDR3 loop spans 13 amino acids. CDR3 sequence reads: CASRPGTVYEQYF. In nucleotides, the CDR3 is TGTGCCAGCAGACCCGGGACAGTCTACGAGCAGTACTTC.

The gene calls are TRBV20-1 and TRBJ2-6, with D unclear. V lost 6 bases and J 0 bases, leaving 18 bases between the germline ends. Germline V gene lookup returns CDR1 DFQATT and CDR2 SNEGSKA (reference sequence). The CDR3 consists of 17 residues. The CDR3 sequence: CSARMVQSSSGANVLTF. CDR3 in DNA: TGCAGTGCCAGGATGGTGCAGTCTAGCTCTGGGGCCAACGTCCTGACTTTC.

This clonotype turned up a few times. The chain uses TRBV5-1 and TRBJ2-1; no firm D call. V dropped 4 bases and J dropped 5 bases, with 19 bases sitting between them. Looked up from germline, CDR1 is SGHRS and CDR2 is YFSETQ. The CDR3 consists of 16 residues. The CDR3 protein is CASSIRPPLGDNEQFF. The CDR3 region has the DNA TGCGCCAGCAGCATACGACCCCCCCTAGGCGACAATGAGCAGTTCTTC.

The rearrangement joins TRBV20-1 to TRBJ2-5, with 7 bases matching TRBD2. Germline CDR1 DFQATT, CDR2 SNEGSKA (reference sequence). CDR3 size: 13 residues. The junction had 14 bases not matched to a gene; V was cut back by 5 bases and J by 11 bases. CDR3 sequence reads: CSARPGTIFEQYF. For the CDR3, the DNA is TGCAGTGCTCGTCCCGGGACTATTTTTGAGCAGTACTTC.

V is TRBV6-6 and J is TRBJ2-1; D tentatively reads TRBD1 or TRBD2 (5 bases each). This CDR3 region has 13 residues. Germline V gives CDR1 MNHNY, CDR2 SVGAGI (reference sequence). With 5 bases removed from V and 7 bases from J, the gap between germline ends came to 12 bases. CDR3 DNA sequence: TGTGCCAGCAGTAGGGGAGAGTGGAATGAGCAGTTCTTC. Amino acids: CASSRGEWNEQFF.

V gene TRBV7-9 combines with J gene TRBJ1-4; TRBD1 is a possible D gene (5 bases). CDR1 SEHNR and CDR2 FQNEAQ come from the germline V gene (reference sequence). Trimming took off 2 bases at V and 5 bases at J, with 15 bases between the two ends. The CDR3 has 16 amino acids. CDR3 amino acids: CASSLRGMTANEKLFF. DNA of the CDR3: TGTGCCAGCAGCTTAAGAGGCATGACAGCGAATGAAAAACTGTTTTTT.

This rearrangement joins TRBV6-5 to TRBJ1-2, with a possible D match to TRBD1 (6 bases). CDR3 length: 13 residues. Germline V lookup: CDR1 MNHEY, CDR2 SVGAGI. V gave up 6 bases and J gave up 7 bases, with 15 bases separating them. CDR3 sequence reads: CASRKEIRGGYTF. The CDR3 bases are TGTGCCAGCAGGAAAGAAATCAGGGGTGGCTACACCTTC.

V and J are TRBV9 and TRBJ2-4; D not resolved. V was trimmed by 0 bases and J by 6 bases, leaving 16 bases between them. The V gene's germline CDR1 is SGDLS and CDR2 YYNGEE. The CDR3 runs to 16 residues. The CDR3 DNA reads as TGTGCCAGCAGCGTAGGTGAAGAGACGGGCAGAAACATTCAGTACTTC. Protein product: CASSVGEETGRNIQYF.

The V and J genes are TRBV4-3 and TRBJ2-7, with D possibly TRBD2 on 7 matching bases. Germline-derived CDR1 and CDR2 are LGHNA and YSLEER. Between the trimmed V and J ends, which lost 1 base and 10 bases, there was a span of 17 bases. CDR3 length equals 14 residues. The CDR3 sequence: CASSQALRGGAQYF. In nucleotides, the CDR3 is TGCGCCAGCAGCCAAGCCCTAAGGGGGGGGGCCCAGTACTTC.